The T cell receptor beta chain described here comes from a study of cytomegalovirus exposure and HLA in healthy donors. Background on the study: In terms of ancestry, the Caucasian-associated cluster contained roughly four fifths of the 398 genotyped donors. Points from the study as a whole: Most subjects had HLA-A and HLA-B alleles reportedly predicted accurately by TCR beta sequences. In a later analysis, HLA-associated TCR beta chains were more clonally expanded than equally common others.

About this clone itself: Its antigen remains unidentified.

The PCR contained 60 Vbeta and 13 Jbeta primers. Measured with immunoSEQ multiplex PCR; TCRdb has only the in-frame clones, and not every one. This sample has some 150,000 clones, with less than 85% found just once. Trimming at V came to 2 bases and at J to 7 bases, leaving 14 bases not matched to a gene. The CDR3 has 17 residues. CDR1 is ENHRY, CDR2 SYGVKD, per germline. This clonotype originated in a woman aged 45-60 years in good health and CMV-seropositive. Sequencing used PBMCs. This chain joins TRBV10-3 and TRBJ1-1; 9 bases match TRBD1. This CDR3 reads CAISEGVGDRAFSEAFF. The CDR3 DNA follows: TGTGCCATCAGTGAGGGGGTCGGGGACAGGGCCTTCAGTGAAGCTTTCTTT.